A selection of T cell receptor beta chains follows, all from one sample in a study of T-cell memory formation after mild COVID-19. Using its own MiXCR run on the 5' RACE reads, TCRdb lists one record per CDR3 protein. The sample shows 400,000 to 450,000 distinct CDR3 sequences, over 15% of them seen only once. Sequencing input: PBMCs or a T cell subset sorted from them (not recorded which). The receptors come from a man aged 18 to 35 who had mild COVID-19 (a few samples of this study predate the infection). Cell type and time point are not known. Each CDR3 is given with its conserved first and last residue. The D gene is left open where the match is weak. For some rows the clone size is stated as once, few or many, or as a class when expanded; others skip it.

d_call	v_call	clone_size	j_call	cdr3_nt	cdr3_aa
.	TRBV29-1	.	TRBJ1-1	TGCAGCGTGTGGGGCCTTGAAGCTTTCTTT	CSVWGLEAFF
.	TRBV29-1	few	TRBJ1-2	TGCAGCGTTAAGGGGGGGTATGGCTACACCTTC	CSVKGGYGYTF
TRBD2	TRBV5-1	few	TRBJ2-2	TGCGCCAGCAGCAAAGCACGGGGGGACACCGGGGAGCTGTTTTTT	CASSKARGDTGELFF
.	TRBV7-6	few	TRBJ2-5	TGTGCCAGCAGCCCGGACAGTGAAGAGACCCAGTACTTC	CASSPDSEETQYF
TRBD1	TRBV20-1	.	TRBJ2-4	TGCAGTGCTCACAGGGGCCTAGCCAAAAACATTCAGTACTTC	CSAHRGLAKNIQYF
.	TRBV3-1	many	TRBJ1-2	TGTGCCAGCAGCCAGCAGGGAAATGGCTACACCTTC	CASSQQGNGYTF
.	TRBV29-1	.	TRBJ2-5	TGCAGCGTTGGCAGGGGAGAGGAAGAGACCCAGTACTTC	CSVGRGEEETQYF
TRBD1	TRBV4-3	.	TRBJ2-1	TGCGCCAGCAGCCAAGGACAGGGGCGAGGGAATGAGCAGTTCTTC	CASSQGQGRGNEQFF
TRBD1	TRBV6-5	many	TRBJ2-7	TGTGCCAGCAGTTTACAGGGGACAGGTTACGAGCAGTACTTC	CASSLQGTGYEQYF
.	TRBV14	.	TRBJ1-5	TGTGCCAGCAGCCAAGCAGACGGACGACCCCAGCATTTT	CASSQADGRPQHF
TRBD1	TRBV7-9	few	TRBJ2-2	TGTGCCAGCAGCTTACCGGACAGGACGAACACCGGGGAGCTGTTTTTT	CASSLPDRTNTGELFF
.	TRBV7-2	few	TRBJ1-6	TGTGCCAGCAGCCTCACTAATTCACCCCTCCACTTT	CASSLTNSPLHF
.	TRBV5-4	.	TRBJ2-5	TGTGCCAGCAGACCTGGGACTTCGCAAGAGACCCAGTACTTC	CASRPGTSQETQYF
TRBD1	TRBV28	.	TRBJ2-1	TGTGCCAGCAGCCAAAGGACAGGGTACAATGAGCAGTTCTTC	CASSQRTGYNEQFF
TRBD1	TRBV6-2/TRBV6-3	few	TRBJ2-1	TGTGCCAGCCGACAGGGACCTTGGGATGAGCAGTTCTTC	CASRQGPWDEQFF
.	TRBV5-1	.	TRBJ1-1	TGCGCCAGCAGCTCGGGACGGGGTAGGACTGAAGCTTTCTTT	CASSSGRGRTEAFF
.	TRBV5-6	few	TRBJ1-1	TGTGCCAGCAGCCCGGGGTGGGGCGCAGGGTCGGGCACTGAAGCTTTCTTT	CASSPGWGAGSGTEAFF
TRBD1	TRBV3-1	.	TRBJ1-1	TGTGCCAGCAGCCAAGCGGAATGGTCGGGACAGGGGCCTGAAGCTTTCTTT	CASSQAEWSGQGPEAFF
.	TRBV21-1	.	TRBJ2-5	TGTGCCAGCAGCAGAGGACAGGGGAAGCAAGAGACCCAGTACTTC	CASSRGQGKQETQYF
TRBD1	TRBV4-1	few	TRBJ1-2	TGCGCCAGCAGCCAAGAAGGACAGGGCTACTATGGCTACACCTTC	CASSQEGQGYYGYTF
.	TRBV4-1	.	TRBJ2-5	TGCGCCAGCAGCCAAGGCCAAGGGCCGTGGGGAGAGACCCAGTACTTC	CASSQGQGPWGETQYF
TRBD1	TRBV4-1	.	TRBJ2-2	TGCGCCAGCAGCCCGGCAGGACAGGGGGCTACCGGGGAGCTGTTTTTT	CASSPAGQGATGELFF
.	TRBV20-1	.	TRBJ1-5	TGCAGTGTAGGCGGCACTCAGCCCCAGCATTTT	CSVGGTQPQHF
TRBD1	TRBV30	few	TRBJ2-7	TGTGCCTGGAGTAGGACAGGGGGCGAGCAGTACTTC	CAWSRTGGEQYF
.	TRBV4-2	many	TRBJ1-2	TGTGCCAGCAGCCAAGATTGGTCGGGGGCAGTTGGCTACACCTTC	CASSQDWSGAVGYTF
.	TRBV13	.	TRBJ1-3	TGTGCCAGCAGCTCGGGGGGGAGCTCTGGAAACACCATATATTTT	CASSSGGSSGNTIYF
.	TRBV27	.	TRBJ2-7	TGTGCCAGCAGGGGTGCTTTTAACTCCTACGAGCAGTACTTC	CASRGAFNSYEQYF
.	TRBV18	few	TRBJ2-3	TGTGCCAGCTCACCACCTATAGGCAGTCATTTGGGTACGCAGTATTTT	CASSPPIGSHLGTQYF
TRBD1	TRBV20-1	.	TRBJ2-5	TGCAGTGCTCGACCGGGACAGCCCAGGGAGACCCAGTACTTC	CSARPGQPRETQYF
.	TRBV7-2	few	TRBJ1-6	TGTGCCAGCAGTTCCCCCATGAATTCACCCCTCCACTTT	CASSSPMNSPLHF
TRBD1	TRBV6-5	few	TRBJ1-6	TGTGCCAGCCCTCCGGGGACAGGAGGATCACCCCTCCACTTT	CASPPGTGGSPLHF
.	TRBV5-1	few	TRBJ1-1	TGCGCCAGCAGCTTGGAAAATCAGAAGCCTTTCTTT	CASSLENQKPFF
TRBD2	TRBV20-1	.	TRBJ2-1	TGCAGTGCTCCTCGTCTAGCGGGGAGCTCCTACAATGAGCAGTTCTTC	CSAPRLAGSSYNEQFF
.	TRBV5-1	many	TRBJ2-3	TGCGCCAGCAGCTGGGGGACAGATACGCAGTATTTT	CASSWGTDTQYF
.	TRBV7-9	.	TRBJ2-3	TGTGCCAGCAGCTTCAGTCCTTTATCGGCCCGGCCCACAGATACGCAGTATTTT	CASSFSPLSARPTDTQYF
.	TRBV11-1	few	TRBJ1-1	TGTGCCAGCAGCTTAGTGGGGAGAGGAGAGAACACTGAAGCTTTCTTT	CASSLVGRGENTEAFF
.	TRBV6-5	many	TRBJ1-3	TGTGCCAGCAGTTATGGGGGCTCTGGAAACACCATATATTTT	CASSYGGSGNTIYF
.	TRBV12-3/TRBV12-4	.	TRBJ1-1	TGTGCCAGCAACACTAACCCGGGCACTGAAGCTTTCTTT	CASNTNPGTEAFF